Each of the 14 T cell receptor beta chains below was sequenced from the same sample in a study of glioma-infiltrating T cells. Using RNA template, CDR3s of TCR alpha and beta were amplified with iRepertoire arm-PCR. TCRdb recomputed calls from the multiplex PCR reads with MiXCR, one row per CDR3 protein. The sample lists around 350,000 distinct CDR3 sequences, 41% occurring once. What was sequenced was glioma tissue, nonneoplastic brain tissue, or PBMCs (not recorded which). All receptors derive from a human donor with low-grade glioma or glioblastoma, undergoing nonglioma brain surgery, or in good health (not recorded which).

The chain employs TRBV7-6 and TRBJ2-7; TRBD1 matches 10 bases. J lost 3 bases, V lost 1 base, and 6 bases had no gene match. Germline CDR1 reads SGHVS; CDR2 reads FNYEAQ. The CDR3 is 16 residues long. The CDR3 loop reads CASSLVAGQGIYEQYF. The DNA for the CDR3 is TGTGCCAGCAGCTTAGTTGCGGGACAGGGGATCTACGAGCAGTACTTC.

This clonotype came up many times. The J gene is TRBJ1-2, the V gene TRBV27, with D uncertain. The CDR3 runs 13 residues. V was cut by 2 bases and J by 8 bases, with 12 bases left in between. Per germline, CDR1 MNHEY and CDR2 SMNVEV (reference sequence). The CDR3 is CASSLGGLLGYTF. The CDR3 DNA follows: TGTGCCAGCAGTTTAGGTGGGCTGTTAGGCTACACCTTC.

This chain uses TRBV18 with TRBJ1-5; 8 bases agree with TRBD1. The CDR3 length is 15 residues. Looked up from germline, CDR1 is KGHSH and CDR2 is LQKENI. With V trimmed by 6 bases and J by 6 bases, 10 bases remained unmatched. This CDR3 reads CASSLSTGTGQPQHF. Here the CDR3 DNA reads TGTGCCAGCTCCCTCAGTACAGGGACAGGTCAGCCCCAGCATTTT.

This clonotype was seen ten or more times. The V gene is TRBV28, the J gene TRBJ2-5; 8 bases align to TRBD2. CDR1 and CDR2 (germline): MDHEN, SYDVKM. After removal of 10 bases from V and 3 bases from J, the junction contained 10 bases not matched to a gene. The CDR3 extends over 14 amino acids. The CDR3 region has the DNA TGTGCCACCCTCCCCCCGGGAGGGGAAGAGACCCAGTACTTC. Translation gives CATLPPGGEETQYF.

Points on this clonotype: Germline is not matched at one junction end, which may reflect a read error. J is TRBJ1-2 and V is TRBV6-2 or TRBV6-3, with unresolved D. The V gene's germline CDR1 is MNHEY and CDR2 SVGEGT. This CDR3 is 15 amino acids long. This chain's CDR3 is CASSYSNRDLYVYTF. The CDR3 DNA sequence: TGTGCCAGCAGTTACTCGAACAGAGACCTCTATGTCTACACCTTC.

There are many counts of this clonotype. V gene TRBV6-2 or TRBV6-3 combines with J gene TRBJ2-1; D may be TRBD1 (6 bases). Germline loops: CDR1 MNHEY, CDR2 SVGEGT. This CDR3 comprises 16 residues. Trimming took off 2 bases at V and 3 bases at J, with 14 bases between the two ends. The CDR3 coding sequence is TGTGCCAGCAGTTACGACGACAGGTTGGTCTACAATGAGCAGTTCTTC. Its protein is CASSYDDRLVYNEQFF.

This clonotype has a single count. The germline gene is not matched at one end of the junction; a read error may be the cause. The chain links TRBV2 to TRBJ2-1; D not certain. Germline CDR1 reads SNHLY; CDR2 reads FYNNEI. The CDR3 consists of 15 residues. The DNA for the CDR3 is TGTGCTAGCAGTTTTGGACCAGTCGGTTACAATGAGCAGTTCTTC. Its translation: CASSFGPVGYNEQFF.

This clonotype was observed at least ten times. The V gene is TRBV27, the J gene TRBJ2-2; tentatively, D is TRBD1 or TRBD2 (5 bases each). The CDR3 is made up of 14 amino acids. V lost 8 bases to trimming and J lost 6 bases, with 16 bases between them. Germline V lookup: CDR1 MNHEY, CDR2 SMNVEV (reference sequence). CDR3 nucleotides: TGTGCCAGCGGGTGGGACGGCCAGGCCGGGGAGCTGTTTTTT. Translation gives CASGWDGQAGELFF.

V gene TRBV28 combines with J gene TRBJ1-1; D is unclear. Germline lookup yields CDR1 MDHEN and CDR2 SYDVKM. V dropped 2 bases and J dropped 0 bases, with 13 bases sitting between them. The CDR3 extends over 16 amino acids. CDR3 nucleotides: TGTGCCAGCAGTTTAGGCCTGACACAGATGAACACTGAAGCTTTCTTT. Its protein is CASSLGLTQMNTEAFF.

The chain uses TRBV6-1 and TRBJ2-2; TRBD1 is a possible D gene (5 bases). The V and J ends lost 1 base and 8 bases respectively, with 8 bases between them. Looked up from germline, CDR1 is MNHNS and CDR2 is SASEGT. The CDR3 contains 13 residues. The CDR3 nucleotides read TGTGCCAGCAGTGAAGTAGGGGTGGGGGAGCTGTTTTTT. Translating gives CASSEVGVGELFF.

Concerning this clonotype: Just one base apart from a much larger clone, this may be a read error. This chain connects TRBV27 to TRBJ2-7; tentatively, D is TRBD2 (5 bases). Per the germline V gene, CDR1 is MNHEY and CDR2 is SMNVEV (reference sequence). There are 14 residues in the CDR3. V lost 6 bases to trimming and J lost 5 bases, with 17 bases between them. The CDR3 DNA is TGTGCCAGCAGGCGGGCTATTGCCCCCCACGAGCAGTACTTC. Translation: CASRRAIAPHEQYF.

This clonotype has only a few counts. The chain carries TRBV19 and TRBJ1-1, with TRBD1 identical over 7 bases. From germline, CDR1 is LNHDA and CDR2 SQIVND (reference sequence). V was pared by 3 bases and J by 1 base, with 2 bases of the junction left unmatched. The CDR3 is 14 residues long. The CDR3 loop reads CASSIRGENTEAFF. The CDR3, as DNA: TGTGCCAGTAGTATCAGGGGGGAGAACACTGAAGCTTTCTTT.

The V gene is TRBV20-1, the J gene TRBJ2-2; no definite D call. Trimming removed 1 base from V and 6 bases from J, with 6 bases in between. The CDR3 is made up of 12 amino acids. Germline CDR1 DFQATT, CDR2 SNEGSKA (reference sequence). CDR3 in amino acids: CSARGISGELFF. As DNA, the CDR3 is TGCAGTGCTAGAGGTATCTCCGGGGAGCTGTTTTTT.

Concerning this clonotype itself: One junction end disagrees with the germline gene, perhaps due to a read error. CDR3 coding DNA: TGTGCCACCAGCATCGGGGAGAACACTGAAGCTTTCTTT. This sequence encodes CATSIGENTEAFF. The V and J genes are TRBV7-3 and TRBJ1-1; D not certain. This CDR3 has 13 amino acids. The germline gives CDR1 SGHTA, CDR2 FQGTGA.